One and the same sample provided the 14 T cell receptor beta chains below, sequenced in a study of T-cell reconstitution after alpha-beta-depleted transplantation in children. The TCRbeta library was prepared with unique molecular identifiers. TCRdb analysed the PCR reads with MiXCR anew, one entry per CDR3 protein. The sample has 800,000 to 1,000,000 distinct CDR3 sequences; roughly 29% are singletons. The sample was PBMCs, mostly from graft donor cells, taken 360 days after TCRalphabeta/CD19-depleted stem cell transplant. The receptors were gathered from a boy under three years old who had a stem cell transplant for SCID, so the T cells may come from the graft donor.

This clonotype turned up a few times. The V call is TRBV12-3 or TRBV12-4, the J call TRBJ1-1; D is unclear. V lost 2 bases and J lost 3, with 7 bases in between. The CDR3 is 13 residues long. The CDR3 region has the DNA TGTGCCAGCAGTTTATGGTCAGACACTGAAGCTTTCTTT. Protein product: CASSLWSDTEAFF.

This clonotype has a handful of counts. The CDR3 protein is CAISEGAEKAYEQYF. The CDR3 DNA reads as TGTGCCATCAGTGAGGGGGCGGAAAAGGCCTACGAGCAGTACTTC. The genes are TRBV10-3 and TRBJ2-7; possible D gene TRBD1, 5 bases. Germline V gene data show CDR1 as ENHRY and CDR2 as SYGVKD. Trimming left V 2 bases short and J 2 bases short, with 13 bases between. The CDR3 spans 15 residues.

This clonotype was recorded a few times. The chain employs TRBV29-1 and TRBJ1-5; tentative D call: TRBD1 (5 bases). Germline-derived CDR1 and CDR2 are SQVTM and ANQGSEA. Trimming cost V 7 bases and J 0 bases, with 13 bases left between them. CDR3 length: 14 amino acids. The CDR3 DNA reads TGCAGCGCCCTGTGGGGGAATAGCAATCAGCCCCAGCATTTT. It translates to CSALWGNSNQPQHF. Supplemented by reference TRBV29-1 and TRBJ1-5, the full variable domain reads SAVISQKPSRDICQRGTSLTIQCQVDSQVTMMFWYRQQPGQSLTLIATANQGSEATYESGFVIDKFPISRPNLTFSTLTVSNMSPEDSSIYLCSALWGNSNQPQHFGDGTRLSIL.

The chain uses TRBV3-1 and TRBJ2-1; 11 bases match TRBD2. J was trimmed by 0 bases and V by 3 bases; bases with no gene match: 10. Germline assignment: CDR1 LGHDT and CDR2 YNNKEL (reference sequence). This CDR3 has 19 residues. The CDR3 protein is CASSQGPTSGGGSYNEQFF. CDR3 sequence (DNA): TGTGCCAGCAGCCAGGGCCCCACTAGCGGGGGAGGCTCCTACAATGAGCAGTTCTTC.

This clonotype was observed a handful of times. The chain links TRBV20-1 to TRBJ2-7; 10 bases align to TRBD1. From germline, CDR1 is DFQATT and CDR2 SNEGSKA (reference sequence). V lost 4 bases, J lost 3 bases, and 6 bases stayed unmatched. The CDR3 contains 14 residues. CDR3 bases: TGCAGTGCTACCCCCGGGACAGGGGACTACGAGCAGTACTTC. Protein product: CSATPGTGDYEQYF.

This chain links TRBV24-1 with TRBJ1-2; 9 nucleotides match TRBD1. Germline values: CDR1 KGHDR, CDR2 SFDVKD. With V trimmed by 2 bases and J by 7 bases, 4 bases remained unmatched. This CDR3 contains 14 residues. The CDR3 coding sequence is TGTGCCACCAGTGATTCCAGGACAGGGGTTGGCTACACCTTC. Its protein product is CATSDSRTGVGYTF.

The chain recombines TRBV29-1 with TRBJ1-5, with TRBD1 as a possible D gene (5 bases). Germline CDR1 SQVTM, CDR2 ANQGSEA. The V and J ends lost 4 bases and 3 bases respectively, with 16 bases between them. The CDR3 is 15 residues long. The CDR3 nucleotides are TGCAGCGTTGGTCAGGGAGTGGGATACAATCAGCCCCAGCATTTT. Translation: CSVGQGVGYNQPQHF.

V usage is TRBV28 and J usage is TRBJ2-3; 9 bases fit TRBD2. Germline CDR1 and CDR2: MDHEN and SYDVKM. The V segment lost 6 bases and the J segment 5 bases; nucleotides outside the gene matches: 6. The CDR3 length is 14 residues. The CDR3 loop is CASRRGGAGDTQYF. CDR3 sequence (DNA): TGTGCCAGCAGGCGGGGGGGGGCCGGAGATACGCAGTATTTT.

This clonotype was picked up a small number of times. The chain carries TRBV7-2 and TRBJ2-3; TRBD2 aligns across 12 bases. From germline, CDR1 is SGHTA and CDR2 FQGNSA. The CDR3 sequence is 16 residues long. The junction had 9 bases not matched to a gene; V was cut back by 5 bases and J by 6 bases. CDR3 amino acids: CASSMLSSGGEDTQYF. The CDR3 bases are TGTGCCAGCAGCATGCTCTCTAGCGGGGGGGAGGATACGCAGTATTTT.

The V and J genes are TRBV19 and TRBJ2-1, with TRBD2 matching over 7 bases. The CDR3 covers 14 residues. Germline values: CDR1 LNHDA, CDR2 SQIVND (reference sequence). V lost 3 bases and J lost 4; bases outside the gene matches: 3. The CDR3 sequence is CASSMGGSYNEQFF. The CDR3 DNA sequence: TGTGCCAGTAGTATGGGGGGGAGTTACAATGAGCAGTTCTTC.

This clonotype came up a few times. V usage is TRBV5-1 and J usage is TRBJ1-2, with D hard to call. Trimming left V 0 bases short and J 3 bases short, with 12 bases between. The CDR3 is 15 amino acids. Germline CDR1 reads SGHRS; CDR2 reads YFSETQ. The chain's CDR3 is CASSLEEARYYGYTF. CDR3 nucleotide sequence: TGCGCCAGCAGCTTGGAAGAGGCACGCTACTATGGCTACACCTTC.

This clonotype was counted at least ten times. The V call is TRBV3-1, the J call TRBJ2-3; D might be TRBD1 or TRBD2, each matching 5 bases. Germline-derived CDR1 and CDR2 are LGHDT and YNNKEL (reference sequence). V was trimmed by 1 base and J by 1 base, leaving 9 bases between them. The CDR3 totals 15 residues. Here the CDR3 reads CASSQGWDRTDTQYF. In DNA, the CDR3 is TGTGCCAGCAGCCAAGGTTGGGACCGCACAGATACGCAGTATTTT.

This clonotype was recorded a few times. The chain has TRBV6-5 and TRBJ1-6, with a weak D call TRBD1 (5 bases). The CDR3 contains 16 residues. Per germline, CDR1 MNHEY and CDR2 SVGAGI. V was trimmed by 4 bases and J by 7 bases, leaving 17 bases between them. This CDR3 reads CASSWRQGRRNSPLHF. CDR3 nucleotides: TGTGCCAGCAGTTGGAGGCAGGGCCGAAGAAATTCACCCCTCCACTTT.

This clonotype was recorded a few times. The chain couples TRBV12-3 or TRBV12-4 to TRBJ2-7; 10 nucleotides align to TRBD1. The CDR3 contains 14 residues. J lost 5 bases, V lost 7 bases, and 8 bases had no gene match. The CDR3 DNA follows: TGTGCCAGCACCAAGGGACAGGGGACGCACGAGCAGTACTTC. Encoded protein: CASTKGQGTHEQYF.